This entry lists 8 T cell receptor beta chains sequenced from one sample in a study of preoperative IRX-2 immunotherapy in early breast cancer. Only in-frame clones appear in the TCRdb table, and some are missing; sequencing was by immunoSEQ multiplex PCR. The data show some 30,000 clones, with around 87% seen just once and 9.5% to 10% held by the top ten. Treatment: preoperative locoregional IRX-2 cytokine immunotherapy. The sample here was taken from a patient treated with IRX-2 immunotherapy. Every receptor here comes from a human donor with breast cancer.

The chain has TRBV19 and TRBJ2-2; D is unclear. Per the germline V gene, CDR1 is LNHDA and CDR2 is SQIVND (reference sequence). The CDR3 is made up of 15 amino acids. Trimming pared 3 bases from V and 6 bases from J, leaving 14 bases between. CDR3 nucleotides: TGTGCCAGTAGTATGTATGGCGAACGGGCCGGGGAGCTGTTTTTT. This encodes CASSMYGERAGELFF.

The chain joins TRBV7-2 to TRBJ2-1; D gene unclear. Germline V gene lookup returns CDR1 SGHTA and CDR2 FQGNSA. V lost 5 bases, J lost 8 bases, and 10 bases lay in between. The CDR3 totals 12 residues. The CDR3 loop reads CASSPLPDEQFF. As DNA, the CDR3 is TGTGCCAGCAGCCCACTCCCGGATGAGCAGTTCTTC. The full variable domain, rest sourced from reference TRBV7-2 and TRBJ2-1, is GAGVSQSPSNKVTEKGKDVELRCDPISGHTALYWYRQSLGQGLEFLIYFQGNSAPDKSGLPSDRFSAERTGGSVSTLTIQRTQQEDSAVYLCASSPLPDEQFFGPGTRLTVL.

The gene calls are TRBV28 and TRBJ2-3, with D unclear. Germline CDR1 is MDHEN and CDR2 is SYDVKM. Trimming stripped 3 bases from V and 0 bases from J, with 19 bases between. The CDR3 is made up of 18 amino acids. CDR3 region: CASSFLSSPWISTDTQYF. The CDR3 bases are TGTGCCAGCAGTTTCCTGTCATCCCCCTGGATTAGCACAGATACGCAGTATTTT.

The V gene is TRBV27, the J gene TRBJ1-1; D is perhaps TRBD1 (6 bases). V lost 7 bases to trimming and J lost 4 bases, with 16 bases between them. The CDR3 totals 14 residues. The germline gives CDR1 MNHEY, CDR2 SMNVEV (reference sequence). CDR3 bases: TGTGCCAGCACTCAATTAGGGGGGTCCACTGAAGCTTTCTTT. It specifies CASTQLGGSTEAFF.

In this sample, this clone turned up once. The chain is built from TRBV7-2 and TRBJ2-2, with a possible D match to TRBD1 (5 bases). This CDR3 has 15 residues. V was pared by 5 bases and J by 3 bases, with 13 bases between. CDR1 and CDR2 (germline): SGHTA, FQGNSA. DNA for the CDR3: TGTGCCAGCAGCAACGCGCAGGGATACACCGGGGAGCTGTTTTTT. This gives the protein CASSNAQGYTGELFF.

The gene calls are TRBV28 and TRBJ2-2, with D perhaps given as TRBD1 or TRBD2 (7 bases each). Germline V lookup: CDR1 MDHEN, CDR2 SYDVKM. Between the trimmed V and J ends, which lost 7 bases and 9 bases, there was a span of 24 bases. This CDR3 spans 16 amino acids. The CDR3 reads CASNTEGAGAPWELFF. CDR3 nucleotides: TGTGCCAGCAATACCGAGGGGGCGGGGGCTCCGTGGGAGCTGTTTTTT.

V is TRBV5-4 and J is TRBJ1-1, with D possibly TRBD1 on 6 matching bases. This CDR3 has 16 amino acids. Trimming removed 4 bases at V and 0 bases at J, with 16 bases between. Germline-derived CDR1 and CDR2 are SGHNT and YYREEE (reference sequence). DNA for the CDR3: TGTGCCAGCAGCCAGGCGGTTGGACAGATGAACACTGAAGCTTTCTTT. Amino acid sequence: CASSQAVGQMNTEAFF.

This sequence joins TRBV27 and TRBJ2-3; D ambiguous. The CDR3 spans 14 residues. Germline V lookup: CDR1 MNHEY, CDR2 SMNVEV (reference sequence). V was cut by 5 bases and J by 1 base, with 10 bases left in between. CDR3 coding DNA: TGTGCCAGCAGTCCCACCGTGGGCACAGATACGCAGTATTTT. This gives the protein CASSPTVGTDTQYF.